The 3 T cell receptor beta chains listed next were all sequenced from one sample in a study of shared clonotypes between healthy human individuals. Naivety among CD8 cells was defined by CD45RO negativity and positive CCR7 selection, thereby excluding terminally differentiated effector memory CD45RA+ cells. Only in-frame clones appear in the TCRdb table, and some are missing; sequencing was by immunoSEQ multiplex PCR. The sample includes hundreds of thousands of clones, around 96% of them seen just once. The sample taken for sequencing was naive CD8+ T cells sorted from blood. The receptors shown here come from a woman in her twenties or thirties in good health.

V and J are TRBV7-8 and TRBJ2-1; 7 bases are a match to TRBD2. The CDR3 is made up of 17 amino acids. Trimming took 7 bases from V and 8 from J; bases not matched to a gene: 20. Germline V lookup: CDR1 SGHVS, CDR2 FQNEAQ. The CDR3, as DNA: TGTGCCAGCACCCTCCCGACAGAGGGAGGGTTTGCGGATGAGCAGTTCTTC. Protein sequence: CASTLPTEGGFADEQFF.

This rearrangement joins TRBV11-2 to TRBJ2-2; 8 bases map to TRBD1. The CDR3 spans 15 residues. CDR1 and CDR2 from the germline V gene are SGHAT and FQNNGV. Trimming at V came to 7 bases and at J to 3 bases, leaving 7 bases not matched to a gene. CDR3 bases: TGTGCCAGCATTACGGACAGGGCGGACACCGGGGAGCTGTTTTTT. Its translation: CASITDRADTGELFF.

On this clone: The junction departs from the called germline gene at one end, perhaps through a read error. The chain is built from TRBV7-9 and TRBJ2-3; D possibly uses TRBD1 or TRBD2 (6 bases each). CDR1 and CDR2 from the germline V gene are SEHNR and FQNEAQ (reference sequence). The CDR3 contains 12 residues. The DNA for the CDR3 is TGTGCCAGCAGCTTAGGAAAGGGGGGACTGAACTTT. This translates into CASSLGKGGLNF.